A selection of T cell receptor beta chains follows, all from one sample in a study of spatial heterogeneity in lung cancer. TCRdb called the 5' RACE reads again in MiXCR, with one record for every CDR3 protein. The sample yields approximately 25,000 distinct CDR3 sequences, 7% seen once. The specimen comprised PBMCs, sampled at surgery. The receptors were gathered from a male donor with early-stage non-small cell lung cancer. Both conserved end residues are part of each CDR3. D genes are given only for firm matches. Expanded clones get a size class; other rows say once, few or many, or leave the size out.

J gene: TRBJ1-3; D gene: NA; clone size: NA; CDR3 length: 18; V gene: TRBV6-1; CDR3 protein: CASSEGSPQWGSGNTIYF; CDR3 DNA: TGTGCCAGCAGTGAAGGGTCCCCACAATGGGGGTCTGGAAACACCATATATTTT
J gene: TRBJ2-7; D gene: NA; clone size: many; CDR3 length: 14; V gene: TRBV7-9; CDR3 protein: CASSLDHGRNEQYF; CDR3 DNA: TGTGCCAGCAGCTTAGATCATGGCAGAAACGAGCAGTACTTC
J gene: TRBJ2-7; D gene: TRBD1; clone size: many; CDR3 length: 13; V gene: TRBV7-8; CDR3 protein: CASSSTGSGEQYF; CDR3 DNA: TGTGCCAGCAGCTCGACAGGGTCGGGCGAGCAGTACTTC
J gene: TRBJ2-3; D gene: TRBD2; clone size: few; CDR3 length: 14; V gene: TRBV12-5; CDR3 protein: CAFAPAGEPDTQYF; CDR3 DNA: TGTGCCTTTGCCCCAGCGGGGGAACCCGATACGCAGTATTTT
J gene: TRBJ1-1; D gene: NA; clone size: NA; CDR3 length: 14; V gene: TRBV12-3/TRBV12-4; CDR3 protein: CASSPGTTNTEAFF; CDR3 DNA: TGTGCCAGCAGTCCAGGGACGACGAACACTGAAGCTTTCTTT
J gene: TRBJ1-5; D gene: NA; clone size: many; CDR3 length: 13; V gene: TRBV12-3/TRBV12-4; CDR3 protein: CASSSGVGEPQHF; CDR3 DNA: TGTGCCAGCAGCTCAGGGGTAGGAGAGCCCCAGCATTTT
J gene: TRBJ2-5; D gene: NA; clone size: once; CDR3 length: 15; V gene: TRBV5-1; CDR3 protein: CASRAINAVQETQYF; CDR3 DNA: TGCGCCAGCAGGGCGATCAACGCGGTTCAAGAGACCCAGTACTTC
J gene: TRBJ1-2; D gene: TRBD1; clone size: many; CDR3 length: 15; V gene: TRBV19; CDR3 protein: CASSISDREAYGYTF; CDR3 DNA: TGTGCCAGTAGTATCTCGGACAGGGAAGCCTATGGCTACACCTTC
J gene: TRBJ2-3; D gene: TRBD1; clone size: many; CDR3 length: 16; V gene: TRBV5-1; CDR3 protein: CASSLGGQGRTDTQYF; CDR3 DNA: TGCGCCAGCAGCTTGGGAGGACAGGGTCGCACAGATACGCAGTATTTT
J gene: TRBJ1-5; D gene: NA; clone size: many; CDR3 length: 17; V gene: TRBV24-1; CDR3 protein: CATSDFPRQGLNQPQHF; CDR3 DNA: TGTGCCACCAGTGATTTCCCACGGCAGGGGTTGAATCAGCCCCAGCATTTT
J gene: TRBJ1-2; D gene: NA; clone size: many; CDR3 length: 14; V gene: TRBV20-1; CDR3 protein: CSASQGEAGRGYTF; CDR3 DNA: TGCAGTGCTAGTCAAGGGGAGGCCGGGCGGGGCTACACCTTC
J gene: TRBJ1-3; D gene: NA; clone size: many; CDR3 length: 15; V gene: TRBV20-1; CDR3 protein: CSAARGGDSGNTIYF; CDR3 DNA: TGCAGTGCTGCCCGCGGGGGAGACTCTGGAAACACCATATATTTT
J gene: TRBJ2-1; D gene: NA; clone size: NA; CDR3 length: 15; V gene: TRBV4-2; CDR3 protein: CASSQDKGRSTEQFF; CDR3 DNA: TGTGCCAGCAGCCAAGATAAGGGACGGAGCACCGAGCAGTTCTTC
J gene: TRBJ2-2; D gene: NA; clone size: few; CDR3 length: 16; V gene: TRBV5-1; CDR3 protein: CASSPLPGTNTGELFF; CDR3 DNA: TGCGCCAGCAGCCCACTACCCGGGACAAACACCGGGGAGCTGTTTTTT
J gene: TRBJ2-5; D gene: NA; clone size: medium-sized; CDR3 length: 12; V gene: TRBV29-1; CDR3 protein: CSVKTAPETQYF; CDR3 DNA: TGCAGCGTGAAGACAGCCCCGGAGACCCAGTACTTC
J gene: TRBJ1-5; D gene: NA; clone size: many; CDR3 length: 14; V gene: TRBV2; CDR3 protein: CASSARYSNQPQHF; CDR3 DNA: TGTGCCAGCAGTGCTAGATATAGCAATCAGCCCCAGCATTTT
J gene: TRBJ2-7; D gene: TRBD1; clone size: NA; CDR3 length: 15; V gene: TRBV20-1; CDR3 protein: CSARDHRDRTYEQYF; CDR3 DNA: TGCAGTGCTAGAGACCACCGGGACAGAACCTACGAGCAGTACTTC
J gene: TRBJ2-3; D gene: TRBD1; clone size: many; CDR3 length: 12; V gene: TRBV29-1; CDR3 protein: CSVRSGTGTQYF; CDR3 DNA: TGCAGCGTCCGATCGGGGACAGGTACGCAGTATTTT
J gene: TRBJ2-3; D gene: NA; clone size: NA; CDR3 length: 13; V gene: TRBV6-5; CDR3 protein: CASSAAPGDTQYF; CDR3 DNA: TGTGCCAGCAGCGCCGCCCCGGGAGATACGCAGTATTTT
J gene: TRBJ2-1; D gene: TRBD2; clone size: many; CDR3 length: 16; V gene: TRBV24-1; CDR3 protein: CATSDPGGYSGDEQFF; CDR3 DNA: TGTGCCACCAGTGACCCGGGGGGGTACAGCGGGGATGAGCAGTTCTTC
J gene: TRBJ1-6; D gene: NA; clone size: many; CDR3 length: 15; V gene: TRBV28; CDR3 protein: CASRTWGLRNSPLHF; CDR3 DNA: TGTGCCAGCAGGACATGGGGACTGAGGAATTCACCCCTCCACTTT
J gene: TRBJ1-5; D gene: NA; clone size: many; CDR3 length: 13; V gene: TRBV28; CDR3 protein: CASSLSPGQPQHF; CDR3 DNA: TGTGCCAGCAGTTTGTCCCCCGGTCAGCCCCAGCATTTT
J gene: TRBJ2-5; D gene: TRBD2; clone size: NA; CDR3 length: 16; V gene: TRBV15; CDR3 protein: CATSREARLAGETQYF; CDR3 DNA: TGTGCCACCAGCAGAGAAGCCAGACTAGCTGGAGAGACCCAGTACTTC
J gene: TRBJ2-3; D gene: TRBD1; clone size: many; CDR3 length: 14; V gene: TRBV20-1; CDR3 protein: CSYQGTGGADTQYF; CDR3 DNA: TGCAGTTATCAAGGGACAGGGGGCGCAGATACGCAGTATTTT
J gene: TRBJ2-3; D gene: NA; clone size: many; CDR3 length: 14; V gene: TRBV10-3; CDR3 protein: CAIATGSGTDTQYF; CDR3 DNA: TGTGCCATCGCGACAGGATCGGGCACAGATACGCAGTATTTT
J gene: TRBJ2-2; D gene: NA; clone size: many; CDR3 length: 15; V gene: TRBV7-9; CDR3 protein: CASSFTGGDTGELFF; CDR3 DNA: TGTGCCAGCAGCTTCACAGGGGGGGACACCGGGGAGCTGTTTTTT
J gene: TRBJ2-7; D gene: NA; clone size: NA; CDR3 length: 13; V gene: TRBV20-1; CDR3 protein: CSASGTTLYEQYF; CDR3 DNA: TGCAGTGCTTCCGGGACCACACTTTACGAGCAGTACTTC
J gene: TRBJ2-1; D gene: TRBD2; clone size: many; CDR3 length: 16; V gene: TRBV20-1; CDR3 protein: CSGAGDGAGSYNEQFF; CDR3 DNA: TGCAGCGGGGCGGGGGATGGGGCTGGCTCCTACAATGAGCAGTTCTTC
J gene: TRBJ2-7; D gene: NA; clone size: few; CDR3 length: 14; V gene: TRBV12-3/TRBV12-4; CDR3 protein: CASSLAGFPYEQYF; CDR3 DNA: TGTGCCAGCAGTTTGGCAGGGTTCCCCTACGAGCAGTACTTC
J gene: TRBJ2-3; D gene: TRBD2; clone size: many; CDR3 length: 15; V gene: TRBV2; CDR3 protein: CASRESGTRTDTQYF; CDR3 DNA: TGTGCCAGCAGAGAAAGCGGGACTCGCACAGATACGCAGTATTTT
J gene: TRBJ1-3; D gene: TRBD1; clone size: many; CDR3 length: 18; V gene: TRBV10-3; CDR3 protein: CAISQTGTTGYSGNTIYF; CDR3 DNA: TGTGCCATCAGTCAGACAGGGACAACCGGCTACTCTGGAAACACCATATATTTT
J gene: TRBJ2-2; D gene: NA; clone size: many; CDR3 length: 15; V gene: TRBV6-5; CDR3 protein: CASSYWDGVAGELFF; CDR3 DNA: TGTGCCAGCAGTTACTGGGACGGGGTCGCCGGGGAGCTGTTTTTT
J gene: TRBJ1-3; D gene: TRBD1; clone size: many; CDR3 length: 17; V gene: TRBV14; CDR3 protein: CASSPRTGTGSGNTIYF; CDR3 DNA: TGTGCCAGCAGCCCCCGCACCGGGACAGGCTCTGGAAACACCATATATTTT
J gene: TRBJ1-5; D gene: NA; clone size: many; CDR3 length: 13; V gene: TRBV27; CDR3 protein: CASSFGTGGPQHF; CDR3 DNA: TGTGCCAGCAGTTTCGGCACTGGTGGGCCCCAGCATTTT
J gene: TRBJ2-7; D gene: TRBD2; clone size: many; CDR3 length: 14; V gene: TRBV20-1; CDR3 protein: CSARDSGRAYEQYF; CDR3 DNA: TGCAGTGCTAGAGATAGCGGGAGGGCCTACGAGCAGTACTTC
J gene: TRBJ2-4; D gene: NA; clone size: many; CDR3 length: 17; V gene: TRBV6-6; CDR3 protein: CASSYGLGSGWENIQYF; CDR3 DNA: TGTGCCAGCAGTTACGGTTTGGGAAGTGGATGGGAAAACATTCAGTACTTC
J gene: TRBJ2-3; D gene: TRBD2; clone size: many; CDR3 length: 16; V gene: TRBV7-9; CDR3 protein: CASSMGGAFSTDTQYF; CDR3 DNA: TGTGCCAGCAGCATGGGAGGGGCCTTTAGCACAGATACGCAGTATTTT
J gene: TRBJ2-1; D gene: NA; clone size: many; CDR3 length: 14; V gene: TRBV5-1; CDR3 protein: CASSEQLRVDEQFF; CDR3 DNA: TGCGCCAGCAGTGAACAATTGAGGGTAGATGAGCAGTTCTTC
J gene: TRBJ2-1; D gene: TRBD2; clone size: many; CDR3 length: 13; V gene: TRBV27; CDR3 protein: CASRLAPYNEQFF; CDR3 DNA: TGTGCCAGCCGACTAGCGCCCTACAATGAGCAGTTCTTC
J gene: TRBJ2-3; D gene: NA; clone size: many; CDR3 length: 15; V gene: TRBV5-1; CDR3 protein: CASSLGAATTDTQYF; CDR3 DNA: TGCGCCAGCAGCTTGGGGGCAGCGACTACAGATACGCAGTATTTT
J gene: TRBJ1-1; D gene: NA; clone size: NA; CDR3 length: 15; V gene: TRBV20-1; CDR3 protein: CSAPEMTVVNTEAFF; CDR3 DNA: TGCAGTGCTCCCGAAATGACAGTTGTGAACACTGAAGCTTTCTTT
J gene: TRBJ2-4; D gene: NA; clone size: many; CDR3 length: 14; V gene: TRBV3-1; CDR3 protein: CASSQDQGRNIQYF; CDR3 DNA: TGTGCCAGCAGCCAAGATCAGGGCAGAAACATTCAGTACTTC
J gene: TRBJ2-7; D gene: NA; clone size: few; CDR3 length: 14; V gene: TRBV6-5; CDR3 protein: CASSYSPGAYEQYF; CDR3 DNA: TGTGCCAGCAGTTACTCCCCCGGGGCCTACGAGCAGTACTTC
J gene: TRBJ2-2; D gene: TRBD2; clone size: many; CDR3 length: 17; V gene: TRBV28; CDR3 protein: CASRSRLGGANTGELFF; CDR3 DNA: TGTGCCAGCCGTTCCCGCCTGGGGGGGGCGAACACCGGGGAGCTGTTTTTT
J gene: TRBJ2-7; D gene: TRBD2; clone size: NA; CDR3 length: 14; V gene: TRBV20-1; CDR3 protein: CSASPSGRYYEQYF; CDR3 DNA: TGCAGTGCTAGCCCTAGCGGGAGGTACTACGAGCAGTACTTC
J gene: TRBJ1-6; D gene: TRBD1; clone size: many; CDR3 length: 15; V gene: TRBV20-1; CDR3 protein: CSASSRDSLNSPLHF; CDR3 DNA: TGCAGTGCTAGCAGCCGGGACAGCCTTAATTCACCCCTCCACTTT
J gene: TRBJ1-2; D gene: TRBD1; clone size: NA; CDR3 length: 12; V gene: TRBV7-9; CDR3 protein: CASSLRQGDYTF; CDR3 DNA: TGTGCCAGCAGCCTTCGACAGGGCGACTACACCTTC
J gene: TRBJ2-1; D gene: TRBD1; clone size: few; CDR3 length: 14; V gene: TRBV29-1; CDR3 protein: CSVGGQGATREQFF; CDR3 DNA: TGCAGCGTTGGAGGGCAGGGGGCGACGCGGGAGCAGTTCTTC
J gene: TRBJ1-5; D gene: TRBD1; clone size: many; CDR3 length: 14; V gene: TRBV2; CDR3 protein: CASSGQGANQPQHF; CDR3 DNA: TGTGCCAGCAGCGGTCAGGGGGCGAATCAGCCCCAGCATTTT
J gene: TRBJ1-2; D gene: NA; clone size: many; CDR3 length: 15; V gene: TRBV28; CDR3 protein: CASSPGAVYLYGYTF; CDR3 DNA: TGTGCCAGCAGTCCGGGGGCAGTCTACCTCTATGGCTACACCTTC
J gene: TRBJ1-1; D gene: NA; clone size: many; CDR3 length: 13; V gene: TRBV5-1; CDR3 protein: CASSVRGHTEAFF; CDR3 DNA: TGCGCCAGCAGCGTAAGGGGTCACACTGAAGCTTTCTTT
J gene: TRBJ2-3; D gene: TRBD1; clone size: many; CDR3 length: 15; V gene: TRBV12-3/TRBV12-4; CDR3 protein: CASSQQTGGRDTQYF; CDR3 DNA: TGTGCCAGCAGCCAACAGACAGGGGGTCGGGATACGCAGTATTTT
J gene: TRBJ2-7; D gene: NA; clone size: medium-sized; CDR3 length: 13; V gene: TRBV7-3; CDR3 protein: CASSLSPRGEQYF; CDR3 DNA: TGTGCCAGCAGCTTAAGTCCCAGAGGGGAGCAGTACTTC
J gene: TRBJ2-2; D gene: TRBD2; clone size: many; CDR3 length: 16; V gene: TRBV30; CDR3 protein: CAWSGGTSGDTGELFF; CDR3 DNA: TGTGCCTGGAGTGGAGGGACTAGCGGGGACACCGGGGAGCTGTTTTTT
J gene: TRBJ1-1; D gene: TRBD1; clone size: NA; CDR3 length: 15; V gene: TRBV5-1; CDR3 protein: CASSPDREVNTEAFF; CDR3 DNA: TGCGCCAGCAGCCCAGACAGGGAGGTGAACACTGAAGCTTTCTTT
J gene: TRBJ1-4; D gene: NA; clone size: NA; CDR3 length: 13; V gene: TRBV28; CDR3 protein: CASRGRGSEKLFF; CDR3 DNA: TGTGCCAGCAGGGGCAGGGGAAGTGAAAAACTGTTTTTT
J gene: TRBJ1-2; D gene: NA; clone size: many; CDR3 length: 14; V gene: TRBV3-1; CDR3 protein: CASSWTGLNNGYTF; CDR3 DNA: TGTGCCAGCAGTTGGACGGGACTCAATAATGGCTACACCTTC